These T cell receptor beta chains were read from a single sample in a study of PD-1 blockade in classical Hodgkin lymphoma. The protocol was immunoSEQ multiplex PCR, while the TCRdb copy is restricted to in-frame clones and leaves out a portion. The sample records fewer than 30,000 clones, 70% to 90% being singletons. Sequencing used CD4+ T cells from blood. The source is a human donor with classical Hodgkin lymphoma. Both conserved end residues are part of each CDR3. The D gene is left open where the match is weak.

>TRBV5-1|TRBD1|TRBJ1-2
TGCGCCAGCAGCTTGGGACAGGGGGCGCGGGGCTACACCTTC
CASSLGQGARGYTF
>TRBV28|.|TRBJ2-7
TGTGCCAGCAGTTTATCCGGGGGGCCCTACGAGCAGTACTTC
CASSLSGGPYEQYF
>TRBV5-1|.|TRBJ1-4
TGCGCCAGCAGCTTTTTCGGGGGCACTGAAAAACTGTTTTTT
CASSFFGGTEKLFF
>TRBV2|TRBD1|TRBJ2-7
TGTGCCAGCAGGGAATTTGGACAGGGTCGGGCCGAGCAGTACTTC
CASREFGQGRAEQYF
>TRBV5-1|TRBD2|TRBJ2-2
TGCGCCAGCACCGAAGGACTAGCGGACCCCGGGGAGCTGTTTTTT
CASTEGLADPGELFF
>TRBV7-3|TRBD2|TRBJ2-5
TGTGCCAGCAGCTTAACGACGGGGGGATGGGAGACCCAGTACTTC
CASSLTTGGWETQYF
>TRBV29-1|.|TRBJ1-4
TGCAGCGGGACACTTAATGAAAAACTGTTTTTT
CSGTLNEKLFF
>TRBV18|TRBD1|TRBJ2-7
TGTGCCAGCTCACCAACGACAGGGGAATGGCAGTACTTC
CASSPTTGEWQYF
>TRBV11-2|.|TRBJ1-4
TGTGCCAGCAGCCATAATGAAAAACTGTTTTTT
CASSHNEKLFF
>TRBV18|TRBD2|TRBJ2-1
TGTGCCAGCTCACCTACGACTAGCGTAGGCAATGAGCAGTTCTTC
CASSPTTSVGNEQFF